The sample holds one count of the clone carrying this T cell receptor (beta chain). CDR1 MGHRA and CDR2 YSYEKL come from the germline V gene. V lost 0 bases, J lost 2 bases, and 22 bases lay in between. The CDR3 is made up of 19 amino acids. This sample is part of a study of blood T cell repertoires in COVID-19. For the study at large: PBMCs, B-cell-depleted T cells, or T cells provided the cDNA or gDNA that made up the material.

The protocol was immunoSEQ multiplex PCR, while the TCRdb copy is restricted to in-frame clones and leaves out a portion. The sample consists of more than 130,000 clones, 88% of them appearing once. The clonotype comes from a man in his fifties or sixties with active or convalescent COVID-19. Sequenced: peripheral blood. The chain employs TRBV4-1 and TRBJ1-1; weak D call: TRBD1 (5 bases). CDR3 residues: CASSQDMTAGKFVNTEAFF. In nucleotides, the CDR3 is TGCGCCAGCAGCCAAGATATGACAGCTGGTAAATTCGTTAACACTGAAGCTTTCTTT.